The sequence of this T cell receptor (beta chain) was determined in a study of CD4 T cells in relation to SARS-CoV-2 and coronaviruses (dated by TCRdb to about 2021). For context, the study as a whole: The ViraFEST assay cultured PBMCs with antigen for 10 days, then sequenced TCR beta CDR3s to find antigen-specific clonal expansions. The negative reference condition was either a culture with an HIV-1 Nef peptide pool or a culture with no peptide. HLA restriction was mapped for shared crossreactive spike epitopes using patient-derived lymphoblastoid cell lines. The study assessed, at the TCR clonotype level, memory CD4+ T cell crossreactivity between SARS-CoV-2 and common cold coronavirus spike proteins. The Adaptive Biotechnologies TCR-sequencing kit was used to sequence samples from a few pre-COVID donors and the naive versus memory experiments, whereas other data were Illumina-based. For other donors in the study, expansion assays were sequenced with a different, Illumina-based TCR-beta assay. Summary of the overall study and its limitations: Significantly weaker SARS-CoV-2-driven expansion was shown by crossreactive clones than by monoreactive clones, consistent with antigenic imprinting. About 60% of donors had memory CD4+ clonotypes that crossrecognized SARS-CoV-2 and at least one common cold coronavirus spike. Because no donor provided both pre-pandemic and post-infection samples, tracing the source of pre-existing responses was limited. The study was limited by small numbers of patients and tested TCRs. Because the crossreactivity analysis focused on spike protein, crossreactivity against other viral proteins was not assessed.

Libraries were prepared through the immunoSEQ multiplex PCR assay. The study's processing was this. During preprocessing, nonproductive sequences were removed, along with CDR3s that did not begin with C, did not end with F or W, or were shorter than 7 amino acids. Antigen-specific clonotypes were called with the MANAFEST web app on the basis of expansion relative to the reference and to other culture wells. A clone counted as positive if significantly expanded in 2 of 3 replicate wells versus the reference culture at FDR below 0.05. Positive clones also required significant expansion versus all other tandem wells and an odds ratio above 5. After three terminal residues were trimmed from each end, CDR3 homology was quantified as pairwise Levenshtein distance using the stringdist R package. In its TCRdb copy, this immuneACCESS table keeps in-frame sequences only and misses some clones. Where compared with another copy, unresolved V genes explain less than half of these, and the others have no known cause. From that table come the V and J calls and clone size; the DNA was used to work out D and trimming. In this sample the table shows about 18,000 clones, approximately 80% of which occur a single time. The ten largest make up around a sixth of the sample.

CD4+ T cells from unexposed donors were collected before the COVID-19 pandemic (2011-2018). The EasySep CD4+ T cell isolation kit was used to isolate CD4+ T cells once the cultures had run for roughly eleven days. Unexposed donor CD4+ T cells were tested for reactivity to SARS-CoV-2 S and N and four common cold coronavirus spike pools, as cell number allowed. PBMCs were cultured at some 2 million per well in IMDM supplemented with roughly 5% human AB serum and 10 IU/ml IL-2. Half of the culture medium was replaced with fresh IL-2-containing medium on days 3 and 7. In general, triplicate replicate wells were used for every peptide culture condition. The leukapheresis product used for the unexposed donors was purchased from a commercial source. PBMCs were isolated from leukapheresis product or whole blood by Ficoll-Paque PLUS gradient centrifugation. PBMCs were either used fresh in the expansion assay or cryopreserved at -140 degrees C. The QIAamp Micro DNA Kit was used to extract genomic DNA from the CD4+ T cells.

About this clone itself: Its antigen is currently not known. No qualities accompany the bases; no much larger clone lies one base away.

Based on the germline V gene, the CDR1 and CDR2 sequences are SGDLS and YYNGEE. At the junction V is shortened by 4 bases and J by 0 bases, with 17 bases in between. Including cysteine and phenylalanine, the CDR3 has 16 amino acids. The kept DNA is CDR3 alone, 48 bases in frame from the first base. The sequencing input was CD4+ T cells from PBMCs, cultured in vitro. The receptor's source is a human donor in good health. This chain is built from TRBV9 and TRBJ2-7; a weak D assignment points to TRBD2 (6 bases agree). CDR3 region: CASSTPWGETSYEQYF. The nucleotide sequence is TGTGCCAGCAGCACCCCTTGGGGGGAAACCTCCTACGAGCAGTACTTC.